This is a list of T cell receptor beta chains from one sample in a study of cytomegalovirus exposure and HLA in healthy donors. TCRdb's table, derived via immunoSEQ multiplex PCR, lists solely in-frame clones and lacks some. Among approximately 110,000 clones, about 90% were seen once, and the ten largest hold approximately 2.3%. The sample was PBMCs. The receptors originated from a woman aged 18-29 years in good health and CMV-seronegative. Each CDR3 is given with its conserved first and last residue. D genes are given only for firm matches. The size of a clone is reported for some rows only, either as once, few or many, or as a class for expanded clones.

-	TRBV30	17	TRBJ2-7	TRBD2	CASYSRLAGRPDYEQYF	TGTGCCTCATACAGCCGCCTAGCGGGGCGACCGGACTACGAGCAGTACTTC
-	TRBV4-1	15	TRBJ2-7	TRBD1	CASSQGQGSFYEQYF	TGCGCCAGCAGCCAGGGACAGGGATCTTTCTACGAGCAGTACTTC
-	TRBV5-1	13	TRBJ1-2	-	CASSLTVPYGYTF	TGCGCCAGCAGCTTGACAGTTCCCTATGGCTACACCTTC
-	TRBV7-9	14	TRBJ2-7	TRBD2	CASSSSSGGYEQYF	TGTGCCAGCAGCTCTTCAAGCGGGGGTTACGAGCAGTACTTC
-	TRBV6-6	15	TRBJ1-5	TRBD1	CASSQGGDSNQPQHF	TGTGCCAGCAGTCAAGGGGGCGATAGCAATCAGCCCCAGCATTTT
-	TRBV7-6	15	TRBJ2-7	-	CASSLANRGLGEQYF	TGTGCCAGCAGCTTAGCGAACAGGGGACTCGGCGAGCAGTACTTC
-	TRBV5-1	17	TRBJ2-2	TRBD2	CASSAGLAGSYTGELFF	TGCGCCAGCAGCGCGGGACTAGCGGGCTCATACACCGGGGAGCTGTTTTTT
few	TRBV18	17	TRBJ1-1	TRBD1	CASSPSGQALMNTEAFF	TGTGCCAGCTCACCATCCGGACAGGCTCTTATGAACACTGAAGCTTTCTTT
-	TRBV28	15	TRBJ1-1	-	CASSLGHGFRTEAFF	TGTGCCAGCAGTTTAGGGCACGGATTTAGGACTGAAGCTTTCTTT
-	TRBV5-5	16	TRBJ2-3	TRBD2	CASSLRGGRYLDTQYF	TGTGCCAGCAGCTTGCGGGGGGGCAGGTATTTAGATACGCAGTATTTT
-	TRBV30	15	TRBJ2-6	TRBD2	CAWSVGGAGANVLTF	TGTGCCTGGAGTGTTGGGGGGGCTGGGGCCAACGTCCTGACTTTC
-	TRBV28	15	TRBJ2-3	-	CASSLWDLTQSWQYF	TGTGCCAGCAGTTTATGGGACTTGACGCAAAGTTGGCAGTATTTT
once	TRBV11-2	14	TRBJ2-7	-	CASSLASRHYEQYF	TGTGCCAGCAGCTTAGCTAGCCGACACTACGAGCAGTACTTC
-	TRBV6-4	13	TRBJ1-1	-	CASPSGGNTEAFF	TGTGCCAGCCCCTCGGGGGGGAACACTGAAGCTTTCTTT
-	TRBV30	13	TRBJ2-1	-	CAWSRLVLNEQFF	TGTGCCTGGAGTCGGCTAGTTCTCAATGAGCAGTTCTTC
-	TRBV6-1	16	TRBJ1-2	-	CASSEDPRGLPYGYTF	TGTGCCAGCAGTGAAGACCCCAGGGGCCTACCCTATGGCTACACCTTC
-	TRBV30	18	TRBJ1-5	TRBD1	CAWTSTGQGVYSNQPQHF	TGTGCCTGGACCAGCACGGGACAGGGGGTTTATAGCAATCAGCCCCAGCATTTT
-	TRBV11-3	12	TRBJ2-2	-	CASSLGRGELFF	TGTGCCAGCAGCTTAGGGAGAGGGGAGCTGTTTTTT